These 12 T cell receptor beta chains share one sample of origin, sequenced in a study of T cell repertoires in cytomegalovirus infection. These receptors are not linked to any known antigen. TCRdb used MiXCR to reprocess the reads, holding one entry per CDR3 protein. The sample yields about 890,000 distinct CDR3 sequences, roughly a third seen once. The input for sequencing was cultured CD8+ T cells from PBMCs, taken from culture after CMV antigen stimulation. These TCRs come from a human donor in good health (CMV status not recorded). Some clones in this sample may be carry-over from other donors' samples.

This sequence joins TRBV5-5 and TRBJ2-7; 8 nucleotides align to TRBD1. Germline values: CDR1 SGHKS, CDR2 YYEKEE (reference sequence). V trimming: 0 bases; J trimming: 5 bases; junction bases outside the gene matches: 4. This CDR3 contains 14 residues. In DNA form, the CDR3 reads TGTGCCAGCAGCTTGGGACAGGGGAGTAACGAGCAGTACTTC. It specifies CASSLGQGSNEQYF.

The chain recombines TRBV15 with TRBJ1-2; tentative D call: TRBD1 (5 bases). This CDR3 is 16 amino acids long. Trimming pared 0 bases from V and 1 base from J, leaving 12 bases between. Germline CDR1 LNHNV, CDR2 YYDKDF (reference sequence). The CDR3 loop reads CATSRDRGENNYGYTF. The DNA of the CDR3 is TGTGCCACCAGCAGAGATCGGGGGGAGAATAACTATGGCTACACCTTC.

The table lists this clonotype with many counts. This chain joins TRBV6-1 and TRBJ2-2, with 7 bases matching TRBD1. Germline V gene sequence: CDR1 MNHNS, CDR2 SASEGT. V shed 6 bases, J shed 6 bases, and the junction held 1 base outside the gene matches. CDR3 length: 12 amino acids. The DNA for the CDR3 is TGTGCCAGCAGGACAGGGTCCGGGGAGCTGTTTTTT. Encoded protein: CASRTGSGELFF.

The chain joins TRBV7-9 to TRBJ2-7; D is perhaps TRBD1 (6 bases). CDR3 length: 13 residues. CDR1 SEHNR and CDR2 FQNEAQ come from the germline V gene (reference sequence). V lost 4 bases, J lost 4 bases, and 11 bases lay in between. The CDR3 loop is CASSSPGVYEQYV. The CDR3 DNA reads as TGTGCCAGCAGCTCTCCAGGGGTTTACGAGCAGTACGTC.

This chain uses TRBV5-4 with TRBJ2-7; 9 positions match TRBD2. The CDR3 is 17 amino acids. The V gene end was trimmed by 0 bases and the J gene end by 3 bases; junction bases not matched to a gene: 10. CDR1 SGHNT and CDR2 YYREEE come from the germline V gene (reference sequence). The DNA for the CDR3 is TGTGCCAGCAGCTTGGAACCCGGCCCAGCGGGGGGCTACGAGCAGTACTTC. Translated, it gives CASSLEPGPAGGYEQYF.

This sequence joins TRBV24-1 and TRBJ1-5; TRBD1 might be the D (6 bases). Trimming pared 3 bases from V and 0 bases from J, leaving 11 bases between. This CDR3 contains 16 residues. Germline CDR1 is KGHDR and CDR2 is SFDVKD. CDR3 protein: CATSDQTGNSNQPQHF. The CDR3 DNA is TGTGCCACCAGTGATCAAACAGGGAATAGCAATCAGCCCCAGCATTTT.

The CDR3 sequence: CASSSGEGANYGYTF. The CDR3 nucleotides are TGTGCCAGCAGTTCCGGTGAGGGGGCGAACTATGGCTACACCTTC. This sequence joins TRBV28 and TRBJ1-2; 7 bases agree with TRBD1. The CDR3 has 15 residues. Germline V gene sequence: CDR1 MDHEN, CDR2 SYDVKM. V lost 4 bases and J lost 2; bases outside the gene matches: 7.

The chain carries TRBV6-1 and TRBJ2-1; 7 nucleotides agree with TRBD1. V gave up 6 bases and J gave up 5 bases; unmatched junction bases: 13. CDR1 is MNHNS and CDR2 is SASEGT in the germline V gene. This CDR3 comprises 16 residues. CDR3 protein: CASSDLLRTGDNEQFF. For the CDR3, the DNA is TGTGCCAGCAGCGATCTCTTACGTACAGGGGACAATGAGCAGTTCTTC.

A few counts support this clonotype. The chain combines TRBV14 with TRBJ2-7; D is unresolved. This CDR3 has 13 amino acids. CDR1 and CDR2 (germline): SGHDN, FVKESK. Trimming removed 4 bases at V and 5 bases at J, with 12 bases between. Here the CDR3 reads CASSLTRVDEQYF. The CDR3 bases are TGTGCCAGCAGCCTGACGCGTGTTGACGAGCAGTACTTC.

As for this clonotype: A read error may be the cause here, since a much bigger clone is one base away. This chain's CDR3 is CASSDSTASEEHYV. The CDR3 DNA reads TGTGCCAGCAGCGACTCGACAGCTTCAGAAGAGCACTACGTC. V gene TRBV7-2 combines with J gene TRBJ2-7, with a tentative D call TRBD1 (5 bases). The germline V gene encodes CDR1 SGHTA and CDR2 FQGNSA. This CDR3 has 14 residues.

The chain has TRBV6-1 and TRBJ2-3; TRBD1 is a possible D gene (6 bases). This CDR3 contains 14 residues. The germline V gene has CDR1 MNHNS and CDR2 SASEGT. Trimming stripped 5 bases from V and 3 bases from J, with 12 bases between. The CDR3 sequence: CASSHRDTTDTQYF. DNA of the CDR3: TGTGCCAGCAGTCACCGGGACACTACAGATACGCAGTATTTT.

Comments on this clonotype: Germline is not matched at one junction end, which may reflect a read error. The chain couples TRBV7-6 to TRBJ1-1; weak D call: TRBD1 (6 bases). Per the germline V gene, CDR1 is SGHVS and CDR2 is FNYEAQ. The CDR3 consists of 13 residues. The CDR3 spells CASSLGRGTDAFF. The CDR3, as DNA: TGTGCCAGCAGCTTAGGAAGGGGGACTGATGCTTTCTTT. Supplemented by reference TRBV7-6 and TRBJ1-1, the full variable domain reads GAGVSQSPRYKVTKRGQDVALRCDPISGHVSLYWYRQALGQGPEFLTYFNYEAQQDKSGLPNDRFSAERPEGSISTLTIQRTEQRDSAMYRCASSLGRGTDAFFGQGTRLTVV.